The clone carrying this TCR beta chain occurred a few times. CDR1 and CDR2 (germline): SGHKS, YYEKEE (reference sequence). The CDR3 runs 16 residues. V lost 4 bases to trimming and J lost 4 bases; unmatched junction nucleotides: 14. Primers used in a second PCR of about 7 to 12 cycles were a sample-barcoded 5' primer and a J-beta primer mix. The yield of each sample was at least 3 million CDR3-containing paired-end reads. TCRdb itself ran the 5' RACE reads through MiXCR, one entry per CDR3 protein. The repertoire holds hundreds of thousands of distinct CDR3 sequences, with around 41% as singletons. This sample stems from a study of blood T cells in healthy people across ages.

This rearrangement joins TRBV5-5 to TRBJ2-7; 7 bases match TRBD1. The sample taken for sequencing was blood. The TCR was taken from a man at least 80 years old in good health. The CDR3 nucleotides are TGTGCCAGCAGCCCCGTAGGGGACAGTTATTCGTACGAGCAGTACTTC. As protein: CASSPVGDSYSYEQYF. The entire variable domain, with the rest obtained from reference TRBV5-5 and TRBJ2-7, is as follows: DAGVTQSPTHLIKTRGQQVTLRCSPISGHKSVSWYQQVLGQGPQFIFQYYEKEERGRGNFPDRFSARQFPNYSSELNVNALLLGDSALYLCASSPVGDSYSYEQYFGPGTRLTVT.